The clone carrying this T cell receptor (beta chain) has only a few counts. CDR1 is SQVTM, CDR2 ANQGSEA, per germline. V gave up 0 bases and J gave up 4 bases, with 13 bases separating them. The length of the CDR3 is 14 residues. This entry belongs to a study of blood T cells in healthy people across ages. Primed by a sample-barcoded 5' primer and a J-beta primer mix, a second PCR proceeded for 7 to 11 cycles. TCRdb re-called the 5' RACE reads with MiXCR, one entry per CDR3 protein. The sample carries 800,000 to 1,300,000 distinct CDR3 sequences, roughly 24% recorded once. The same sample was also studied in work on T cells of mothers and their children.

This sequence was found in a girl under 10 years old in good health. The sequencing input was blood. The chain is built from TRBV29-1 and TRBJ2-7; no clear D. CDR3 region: CSVEDPGQPYEQYF. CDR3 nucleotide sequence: TGCAGCGTTGAAGATCCGGGTCAGCCTTACGAGCAGTACTTC.